This entry lists 30 T cell receptor beta chains sequenced from one sample in a study of blood T cell repertoires in COVID-19. This table comes from immunoSEQ multiplex PCR, and its TCRdb copy is limited to in-frame clones, with some not included. The table lists roughly 140,000 clones, approximately 80% of them singletons, with over 2% in the top ten. Sequencing used peripheral blood. These receptors were obtained from a man aged 65 to 85 with acute or convalescent COVID-19.

The chain combines TRBV28 with TRBJ1-5, with a tentative D call TRBD1 (5 bases). V was shortened by 4 bases and J by 5 bases, with 9 bases between the two germline ends. Germline V gives CDR1 MDHEN, CDR2 SYDVKM. The CDR3 totals 13 residues. DNA for the CDR3: TGTGCCAGCAGTTGGGGCTCGGATCAGCCCCAGCATTTT. Translating gives CASSWGSDQPQHF.

Of note for this clone: Relative to the germline gene, one junction end is altered; a read error may explain this. The V gene is TRBV3-1 (or the pseudogene TRBV3-2), the J gene TRBJ2-7, with TRBD2 matching 13 bases. This CDR3 spans 18 amino acids. CDR1 and CDR2 from the germline V gene are LGHDT and YNNKEL (reference sequence). CDR3 bases: TGTGCCAGCAGCAAGGGACAGGGAGGACTAGCGGGAGTTCCTCGGGTTAACTTC. Translated: CASSKGQGGLAGVPRVNF.

The chain links TRBV23-1 to TRBJ2-3; D is uncertain. TRBV23-1 is designated an ORF whose function remains uncertain. CDR3 length: 11 amino acids. Deletions cut 2 bases from V and 10 bases from J, with 7 bases between. The CDR3 loop is CASSQGQSQYF. In nucleotides, the CDR3 is TGCGCCAGCAGTCAAGGGCAATCGCAGTATTTT.

The V and J genes are TRBV9 and TRBJ2-7, with 8 bases that match TRBD1. The germline CDR1 and CDR2 sequences are SGDLS and YYNGEE. Losses at the gene ends were 0 bases for V and 7 bases for J; bases not matched to a gene: 9. The CDR3 extends over 15 amino acids. CDR3 DNA sequence: TGTGCCAGCAGCGTAGGATCCAGGGGGCTGGGAGAGCAGTACTTC. Amino acid sequence: CASSVGSRGLGEQYF. The entire variable domain, with the rest obtained from reference TRBV9 and TRBJ2-7, is as follows: DSGVTQTPKHLITATGQRVTLRCSPRSGDLSVYWYQQSLDQGLQFLIQYYNGEERAKGNILERFSAQQFPDLHSELNLSSLELGDSALYFCASSVGSRGLGEQYFGPGTRLTVT.

The CDR3 sequence: CASRSTSFFTGELFF. CDR3 coding DNA: TGTGCCAGCAGGTCGACTAGTTTTTTCACCGGGGAGCTGTTTTTT. The chain links TRBV21-1 to TRBJ2-2; the table's D call, TRBD2, has no DNA check behind it. TRBV21-1 is a pseudogene locus. The CDR3 has 15 amino acids.

This clone was observed a single time. V and J are TRBV3-1 (or the pseudogene TRBV3-2) and TRBJ1-3, with TRBD1 matching over 8 bases. The CDR3 loop spans 13 amino acids. Trimming removed 6 bases from V and 2 bases from J; junction bases left unmatched: 0. Germline CDR1 LGHDT, CDR2 YNNKEL (reference sequence). CDR3 amino acids: CASRQGAGNTIYF. The CDR3 bases are TGTGCCAGCAGACAGGGGGCTGGAAACACCATATATTTT.

The chain's CDR3 is CASSSAGGRDEKLFF. The CDR3 DNA sequence: TGTGCCAGCAGTTCGGCCGGGGGTCGGGATGAAAAACTGTTTTTT. The chain has TRBV28 and TRBJ1-4, with D possibly matching TRBD1 (5 bases). Germline CDR1 is MDHEN and CDR2 is SYDVKM. The CDR3 totals 15 residues. V was clipped by 4 bases and J by 6 bases, with 15 bases between them.

The chain couples TRBV20-1 to TRBJ1-5; D unclear. Between the trimmed V and J ends, which lost 3 bases and 6 bases, there was a span of 9 bases. The CDR3 covers 12 residues. Looked up from germline, CDR1 is DFQATT and CDR2 is SNEGSKA (reference sequence). DNA of the CDR3: TGCAGTGCTAGTTCTAGTCGTCAGCCCCAGCATTTT. Protein sequence: CSASSSRQPQHF.

This CDR3 reads CASSWGTSTDTQYF. The CDR3, as DNA: TGCGCCAGCAGCTGGGGGACTAGTACAGATACGCAGTATTTT. V and J are TRBV5-1 and TRBJ2-3, with TRBD2 identical over 8 bases. The V and J ends lost 3 bases and 3 bases, in that order; junction bases with no gene match: 3. There are 14 residues in the CDR3. CDR1 and CDR2 from the germline V gene are SGHRS and YFSETQ.

The chain joins TRBV9 to TRBJ2-1, with 11 bases lining up with TRBD2. The CDR3 contains 15 residues. Trimming cost V 0 bases and J 6 bases; bases outside gene matches: 2. The germline CDR1 and CDR2 sequences are SGDLS and YYNGEE. The DNA of the CDR3 is TGTGCCAGCAGCGTAGGGCTAGCGGGGGGCAATGAGCAGTTCTTC. Residues: CASSVGLAGGNEQFF.

The sample holds a few counts of this clone. The chain links TRBV19 to TRBJ2-3; TRBD2 matches 8 bases. The CDR3 is 14 residues long. CDR1 and CDR2 from the germline V gene are LNHDA and SQIVND (reference sequence). Trimming removed 7 bases from V and 2 bases from J; junction bases left unmatched: 5. CDR3 nucleotides: TGTGCCAGTAAGTGGCGGGGGGACACAGATACGCAGTATTTT. It translates to CASKWRGDTDTQYF.

V gene TRBV28 combines with J gene TRBJ1-3; D is unclear. Germline-derived CDR1 and CDR2 are MDHEN and SYDVKM. The CDR3 is 16 residues long. Trimming took off 3 bases at V and 0 bases at J, with 12 bases between the two ends. CDR3 sequence reads: CASSFFSGDSGNTIYF. The CDR3, as DNA: TGTGCCAGCAGTTTTTTTTCCGGGGACTCTGGAAACACCATATATTTT.

The gene calls are TRBV19 and TRBJ1-2; D may be TRBD1 (6 bases). The CDR3 is made up of 15 amino acids. Trimming removed 9 bases at V and 4 bases at J, with 21 bases between. Per germline, CDR1 LNHDA and CDR2 SQIVND (reference sequence). CDR3 DNA sequence: TGTGCCAGCAGTCTTACGTACAGGGAGGGCTATGGCTACACCTTC. Protein: CASSLTYREGYGYTF.

This clone was observed a single time. This rearrangement joins TRBV5-6 to TRBJ2-3; TRBD2 is a possible D gene (5 bases). Germline values: CDR1 SGHDT, CDR2 YYEEEE. V lost 2 bases and J 1 base, leaving 5 bases between the germline ends. This CDR3 comprises 13 residues. CDR3 sequence reads: CASSFGGTDTQYF. As DNA, the CDR3 is TGTGCCAGCAGCTTCGGGGGCACAGATACGCAGTATTTT.

The gene calls are TRBV7-6 and TRBJ1-5, with D perhaps matching TRBD1 (5 bases). The V and J ends lost 2 bases and 1 base respectively, with 9 bases between them. Germline V gives CDR1 SGHVS, CDR2 FNYEAQ. This CDR3 is built from 15 residues. The CDR3, as DNA: TGTGCCAGCAGCTTATTCGCAGGGAGCAATCAGCCCCAGCATTTT. Amino acids: CASSLFAGSNQPQHF.

The table lists this clone with a count of one. CDR3 residues: CASSLEGSGVDTQYF. The DNA for the CDR3 is TGCGCCAGCAGCTTGGAAGGTAGCGGGGTAGATACGCAGTATTTT. V gene TRBV5-1 combines with J gene TRBJ2-3; 8 nucleotides align to TRBD2. The CDR3 spans 15 residues. CDR1 is SGHRS and CDR2 is YFSETQ in the germline V gene. With V trimmed by 0 bases and J by 5 bases, 5 bases remained unmatched.

This sequence joins TRBV5-4 and TRBJ2-3; 12 bases agree with TRBD2. CDR1 is SGHNT, CDR2 YYREEE, per germline (reference sequence). The junction had 8 bases not matched to a gene; V was cut back by 7 bases and J by 5 bases. This CDR3 region has 15 residues. The CDR3 sequence: CASSPGLAGLDTQYF. DNA of the CDR3: TGTGCCAGCTCCCCCGGACTAGCGGGGTTAGATACGCAGTATTTT.

CDR3 loop: CASSSPTYIGNTIYF. The CDR3 DNA sequence: TGTGCCAGCAGTTCCCCCACATATATTGGAAACACCATATATTTT. The chain combines TRBV6-6 with TRBJ1-3; D not resolved. CDR1 and CDR2 from the germline V gene are MNHNY and SVGAGI (reference sequence). The V and J ends lost 4 bases and 3 bases respectively, with 13 bases between them. CDR3 size: 15 residues.

The rearrangement links TRBV4-1 to TRBJ1-5; no definite D call. The V and J ends lost 0 bases and 0 bases respectively, with 12 bases between them. The CDR3 consists of 17 residues. Germline-derived CDR1 and CDR2 are MGHRA and YSYEKL. In nucleotides, the CDR3 is TGCGCCAGCAGCCAAGATCTTGGAGATTATAGCAATCAGCCCCAGCATTTT. It is translated as CASSQDLGDYSNQPQHF.

The chain recombines TRBV4-2 with TRBJ2-1; the match to TRBD2 covers 13 bases. CDR1 is LGHNA, CDR2 YNFKEQ, per germline. V shed 0 bases and J 2 bases; nucleotides not matched to a gene: 4. This CDR3 is built from 18 residues. CDR3 region: CASSQDPTSGGAYNEQFF. The CDR3 DNA reads as TGTGCCAGCAGCCAAGATCCCACTAGCGGGGGGGCCTACAATGAGCAGTTCTTC.

This chain connects TRBV3-1 (or the pseudogene TRBV3-2) to TRBJ2-3; possible D gene TRBD2, 6 bases. Trimming took off 2 bases at V and 0 bases at J, with 9 bases between the two ends. The CDR3 totals 15 residues. The V gene's germline CDR1 is LGHDT and CDR2 YNNKEL (reference sequence). CDR3 sequence reads: CASSQPGTSTDTQYF. For the CDR3, the DNA is TGTGCCAGCAGCCAACCAGGGACTAGCACAGATACGCAGTATTTT.

The chain has TRBV18 and TRBJ1-5; D call uncertain. Between the trimmed V and J ends, which lost 2 bases and 5 bases, there was a span of 7 bases. This CDR3 is 13 amino acids long. Germline CDR1 reads KGHSH; CDR2 reads LQKENI. The CDR3 coding sequence is TGTGCCAGCTCACCAGGCCAACATCAGCCCCAGCATTTT. Translation: CASSPGQHQPQHF.

This clone was counted a single time. The chain uses TRBV5-1 and TRBJ2-5; D unclear. V was pared by 4 bases and J by 5 bases, with 18 bases between. The CDR3 spans 15 residues. Germline V gene sequence: CDR1 SGHRS, CDR2 YFSETQ. This chain's CDR3 is CASSPRSSADETQYF. Written as DNA, the CDR3 is TGCGCCAGCAGCCCTAGGTCCAGTGCCGATGAGACCCAGTACTTC.

This clone was counted a few times. The V call is TRBV5-4, the J call TRBJ1-2, with D perhaps TRBD1 (6 bases). V was clipped by 4 bases and J by 5 bases, with 12 bases between them. There are 13 residues in the CDR3. Germline CDR1 SGHNT, CDR2 YYREEE (reference sequence). This CDR3 reads CASSTTGSYGYTF. The CDR3 DNA sequence: TGTGCCAGCAGCACGACAGGTTCATATGGCTACACCTTC. The variable domain in full, with the rest retrieved from reference TRBV5-4 and TRBJ1-2, is ETGVTQSPTHLIKTRGQQVTLRCSSQSGHNTVSWYQQALGQGPQFIFQYYREEENGRGNFPPRFSGLQFPNYSSELNVNALELDDSALYLCASSTTGSYGYTFGSGTRLTVV.

The V and J genes are TRBV28 and TRBJ2-4; TRBD1 might be the D (6 bases). Germline CDR1 is MDHEN and CDR2 is SYDVKM. V lost 4 bases and J lost 8, with 9 bases in between. The CDR3 extends over 12 amino acids. This CDR3 is CASSSGVDIQYF. The CDR3 nucleotides read TGTGCCAGCAGTTCAGGGGTGGACATTCAGTACTTC.

Many counts were recorded for this clone. The genes are TRBV27 and TRBJ1-2; TRBD1 agrees at 8 bases. The CDR3 has 11 amino acids. Germline V gene sequence: CDR1 MNHEY, CDR2 SMNVEV (reference sequence). The junction had 0 bases not matched to a gene; V was cut back by 6 bases and J by 6 bases. The CDR3 DNA follows: TGTGCCAGCAGGACAGGGGATGGCTACACCTTC. This encodes CASRTGDGYTF.

This clone has just a few counts. The gene calls are TRBV2 and TRBJ1-6; a weak D match, TRBD1 (5 bases). The CDR3 has 14 residues. Germline-derived CDR1 and CDR2 are SNHLY and FYNNEI. V was pared by 6 bases and J by 9 bases, with 15 bases between. The CDR3 bases are TGTGCCAGCAGGGAGGGGCAGGGAACTTCACCCCTCCACTTT. Translated, it gives CASREGQGTSPLHF.

The V and J genes are TRBV18 and TRBJ2-1, with D hard to call. Germline CDR1 reads KGHSH; CDR2 reads LQKENI. Between the trimmed V and J ends, which lost 3 bases and 5 bases, there was a span of 14 bases. This CDR3 has 15 amino acids. CDR3 sequence reads: CASSPPGSKNNEQFF. CDR3 sequence (DNA): TGTGCCAGCTCACCGCCAGGTAGTAAAAACAATGAGCAGTTCTTC.

The chain couples TRBV5-6 to TRBJ1-1; no clear D gene. The CDR3 length is 16 residues. Germline V lookup: CDR1 SGHDT, CDR2 YYEEEE. Trimming cost V 1 base and J 1 base, with 14 bases left between them. DNA for the CDR3: TGTGCCAGCAGCTTGAGAGCGTCAAACAAGAACACTGAAGCTTTCTTT. Encoded protein: CASSLRASNKNTEAFF.

The rearrangement links TRBV15 to TRBJ2-1, with D possibly TRBD2 on 5 matching bases. This CDR3 has 16 amino acids. CDR1 and CDR2 (germline): LNHNV, YYDKDF (reference sequence). V gave up 0 bases and J gave up 3 bases, with 12 bases separating them. The CDR3 protein is CATSREGRGNYNEQFF. CDR3 nucleotide sequence: TGTGCCACCAGCAGAGAGGGAAGAGGGAACTACAATGAGCAGTTCTTC. Variable domain in full (rest from reference TRBV15 and TRBJ2-1): DAMVIQNPRYQVTQFGKPVTLSCSQTLNHNVMYWYQQKSSQAPKLLFHYYDKDFNNEADTPDNFQSRRPNTSFCFLDIRSPGLGDTAMYLCATSREGRGNYNEQFFGPGTRLTVL.